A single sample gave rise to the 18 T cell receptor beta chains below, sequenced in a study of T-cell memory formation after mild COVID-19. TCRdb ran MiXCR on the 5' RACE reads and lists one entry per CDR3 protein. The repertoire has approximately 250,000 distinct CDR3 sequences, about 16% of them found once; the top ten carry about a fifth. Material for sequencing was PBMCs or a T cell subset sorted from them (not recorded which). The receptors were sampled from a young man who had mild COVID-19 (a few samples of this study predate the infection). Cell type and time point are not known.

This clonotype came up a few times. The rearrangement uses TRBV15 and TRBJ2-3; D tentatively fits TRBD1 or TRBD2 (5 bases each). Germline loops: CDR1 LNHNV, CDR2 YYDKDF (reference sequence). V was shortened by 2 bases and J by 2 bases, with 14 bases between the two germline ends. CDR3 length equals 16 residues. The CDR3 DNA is TGTGCCACCAGCAGATCCGGGGCCGCCCCCACAGATACGCAGTATTTT. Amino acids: CATSRSGAAPTDTQYF.

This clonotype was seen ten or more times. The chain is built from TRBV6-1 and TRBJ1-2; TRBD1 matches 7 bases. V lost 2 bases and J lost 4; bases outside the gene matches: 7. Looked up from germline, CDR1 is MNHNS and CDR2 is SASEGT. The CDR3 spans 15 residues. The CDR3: CASSESEGGGYGYTF. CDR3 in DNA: TGTGCCAGCAGTGAAAGTGAAGGGGGCGGCTATGGCTACACCTTC.

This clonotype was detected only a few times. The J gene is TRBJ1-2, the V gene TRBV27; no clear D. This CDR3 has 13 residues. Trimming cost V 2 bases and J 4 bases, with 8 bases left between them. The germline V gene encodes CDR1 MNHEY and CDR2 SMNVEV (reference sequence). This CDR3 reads CASSLVGTYGYTF. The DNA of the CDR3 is TGTGCCAGCAGTTTAGTGGGAACCTATGGCTACACCTTC.

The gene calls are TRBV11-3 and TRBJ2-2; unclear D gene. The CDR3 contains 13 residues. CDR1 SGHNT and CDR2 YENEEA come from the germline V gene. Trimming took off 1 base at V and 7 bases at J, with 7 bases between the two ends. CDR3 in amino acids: CASSLVPGGELFF. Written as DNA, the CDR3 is TGTGCCAGCAGCTTAGTACCGGGCGGGGAGCTGTTTTTT.

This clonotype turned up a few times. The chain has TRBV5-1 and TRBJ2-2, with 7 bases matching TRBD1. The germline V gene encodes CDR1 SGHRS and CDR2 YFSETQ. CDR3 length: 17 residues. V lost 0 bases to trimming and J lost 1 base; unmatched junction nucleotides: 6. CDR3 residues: CASSLGPRTGNTGELFF. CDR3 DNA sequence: TGCGCCAGCAGCTTGGGCCCGAGGACAGGGAACACCGGGGAGCTGTTTTTT.

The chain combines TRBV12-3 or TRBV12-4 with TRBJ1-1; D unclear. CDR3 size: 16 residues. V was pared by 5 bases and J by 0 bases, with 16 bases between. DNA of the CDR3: TGTGCCAGCAGTACCCGGTCAGGCCCCATGAACACTGAAGCTTTCTTT. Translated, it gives CASSTRSGPMNTEAFF.

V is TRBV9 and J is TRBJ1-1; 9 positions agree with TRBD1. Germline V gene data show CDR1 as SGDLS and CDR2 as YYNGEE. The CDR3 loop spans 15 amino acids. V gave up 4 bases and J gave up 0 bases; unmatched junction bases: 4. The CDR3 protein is CASSKRTGVNTEAFF. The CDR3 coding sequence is TGTGCCAGCAGCAAGCGGACAGGGGTGAACACTGAAGCTTTCTTT.

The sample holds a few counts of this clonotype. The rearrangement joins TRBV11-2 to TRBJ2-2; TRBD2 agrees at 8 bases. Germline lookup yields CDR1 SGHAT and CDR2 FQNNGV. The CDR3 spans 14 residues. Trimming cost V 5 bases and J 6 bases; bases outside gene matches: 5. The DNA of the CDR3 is TGTGCCAGCAGCGCAGTCGGGGGGGCCGGGGAGCTGTTTTTT. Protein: CASSAVGGAGELFF.

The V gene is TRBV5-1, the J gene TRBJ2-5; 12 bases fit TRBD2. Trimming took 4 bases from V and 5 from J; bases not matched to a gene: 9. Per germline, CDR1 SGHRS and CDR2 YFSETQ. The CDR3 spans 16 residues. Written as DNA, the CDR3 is TGCGCCAGCAGCCCAGGACTAGCGGGGAACTATGAGACCCAGTACTTC. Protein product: CASSPGLAGNYETQYF.

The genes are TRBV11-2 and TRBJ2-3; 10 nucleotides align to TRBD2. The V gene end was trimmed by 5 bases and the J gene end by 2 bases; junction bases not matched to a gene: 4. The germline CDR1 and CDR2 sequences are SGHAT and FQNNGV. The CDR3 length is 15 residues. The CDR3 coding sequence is TGTGCCAGCAGCCAACTAGCGGGGTACACAGATACGCAGTATTTT. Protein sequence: CASSQLAGYTDTQYF.

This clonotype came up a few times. This chain's CDR3 is CATNKRGTDTQYF. CDR3 nucleotide sequence: TGTGCCACCAACAAGAGGGGAACAGATACGCAGTATTTT. V and J are TRBV5-6 and TRBJ2-3; D may correspond to TRBD1 or TRBD2 (5 bases each). In germline, CDR1 is SGHDT, CDR2 YYEEEE. This CDR3 is 13 amino acids long. V was cut by 9 bases and J by 3 bases, with 14 bases left in between.

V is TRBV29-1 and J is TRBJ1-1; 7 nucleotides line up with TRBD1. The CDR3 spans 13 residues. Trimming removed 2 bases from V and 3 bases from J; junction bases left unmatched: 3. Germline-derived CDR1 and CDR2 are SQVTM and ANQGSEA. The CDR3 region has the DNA TGCAGCGTTGAACCCCAGGGGGACACTGAAGCTTTCTTT. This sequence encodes CSVEPQGDTEAFF.

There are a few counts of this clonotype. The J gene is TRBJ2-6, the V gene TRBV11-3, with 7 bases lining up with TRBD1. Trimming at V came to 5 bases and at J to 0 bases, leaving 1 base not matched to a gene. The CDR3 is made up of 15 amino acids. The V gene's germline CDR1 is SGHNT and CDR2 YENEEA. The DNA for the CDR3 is TGTGCCAGCAGCCGGGACAGCTCTGGGGCCAACGTCCTGACTTTC. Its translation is CASSRDSSGANVLTF.

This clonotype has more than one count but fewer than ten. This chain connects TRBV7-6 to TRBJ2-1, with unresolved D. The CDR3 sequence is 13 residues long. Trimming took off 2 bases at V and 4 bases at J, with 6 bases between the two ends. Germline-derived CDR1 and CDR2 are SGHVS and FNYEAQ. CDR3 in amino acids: CASSLHRYNEQFF. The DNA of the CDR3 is TGTGCCAGCAGCTTACATCGGTACAATGAGCAGTTCTTC.

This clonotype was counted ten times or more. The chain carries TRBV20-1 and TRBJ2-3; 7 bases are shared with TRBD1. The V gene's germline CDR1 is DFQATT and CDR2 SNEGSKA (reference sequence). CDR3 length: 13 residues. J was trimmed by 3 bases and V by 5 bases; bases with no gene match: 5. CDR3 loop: CSAGQARTDTQYF. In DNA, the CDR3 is TGCAGTGCTGGACAGGCCCGGACAGATACGCAGTATTTT.

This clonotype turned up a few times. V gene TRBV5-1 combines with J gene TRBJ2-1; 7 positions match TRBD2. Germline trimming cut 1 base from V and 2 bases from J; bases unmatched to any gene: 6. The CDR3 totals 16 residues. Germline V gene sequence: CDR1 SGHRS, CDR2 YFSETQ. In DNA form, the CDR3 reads TGCGCCAGCAGCTTGATGCCGGGGGGAGCCTACAATGAGCAGTTCTTC. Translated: CASSLMPGGAYNEQFF.

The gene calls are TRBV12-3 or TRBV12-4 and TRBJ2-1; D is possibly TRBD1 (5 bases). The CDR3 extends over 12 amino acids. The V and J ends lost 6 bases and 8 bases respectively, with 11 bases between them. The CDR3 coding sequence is TGTGCCAGCAGGCTTGGGGCCGATGAGCAGTTCTTC. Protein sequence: CASRLGADEQFF.

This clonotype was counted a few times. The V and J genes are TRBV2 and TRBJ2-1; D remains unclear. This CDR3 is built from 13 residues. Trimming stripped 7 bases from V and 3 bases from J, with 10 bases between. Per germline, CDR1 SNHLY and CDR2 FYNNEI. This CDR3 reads CASKSGNYNEQFF. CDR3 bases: TGTGCCAGCAAGTCTGGGAACTACAATGAGCAGTTCTTC.